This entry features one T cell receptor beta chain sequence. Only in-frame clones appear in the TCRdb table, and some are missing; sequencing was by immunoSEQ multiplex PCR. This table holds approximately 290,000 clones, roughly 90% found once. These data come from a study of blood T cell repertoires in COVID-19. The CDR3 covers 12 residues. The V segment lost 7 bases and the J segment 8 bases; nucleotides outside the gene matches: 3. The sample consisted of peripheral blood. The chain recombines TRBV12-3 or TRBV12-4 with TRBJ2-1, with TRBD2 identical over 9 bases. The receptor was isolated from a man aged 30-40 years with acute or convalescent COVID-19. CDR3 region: CASTEREDEQFF. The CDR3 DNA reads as TGTGCCAGCACGGAGCGGGAGGATGAGCAGTTCTTC.